These T cell receptor beta chains were read from a single sample in a study of post-analysis software for immune sequencing data. TCRdb used MiXCR to reprocess the PCR reads, holding one entry per CDR3 protein. The data show under 650,000 distinct CDR3 sequences, with around 40% seen just once and around 1.7% held by the top ten. The material sequenced was blood. The receptors stem from a girl aged 5-17 years with multiple sclerosis. The CDR3 runs from the conserved cysteine through the conserved F or W. A D gene is named only where the DNA matches it firmly. Rows give clone size only sometimes, using once, few, many, or a class for an expanded clone.

>many|TRBV12-3/TRBV12-4|TRBJ2-7|.
CASSSRGYEQYF
TGTGCCAGCAGTTCACGGGGATACGAGCAGTACTTC
>few|TRBV7-8|TRBJ2-7|TRBD1
CASSLVGQGVSYEQYF
TGTGCCAGCAGCTTGGTGGGACAGGGCGTATCCTACGAGCAGTACTTC
>.|TRBV12-3/TRBV12-4|TRBJ1-1|TRBD1
CASSYRGTANTEAFF
TGTGCCAGCAGCTATAGAGGGACAGCGAACACTGAAGCTTTCTTT
>.|TRBV5-1|TRBJ2-7|.
CASSLTWGGRYEQYF
TGCGCCAGCAGCTTAACGTGGGGCGGCCGCTACGAGCAGTACTTC
>few|TRBV5-1|TRBJ2-6|TRBD1
CASSTGTGSSGANVLTF
TGCGCCAGCAGCACCGGGACAGGGTCCTCTGGGGCCAACGTCCTGACTTTC
>few|TRBV5-1|TRBJ2-3|.
CASSPYGEVGTDTQYF
TGCGCCAGCAGCCCTTACGGGGAAGTTGGCACAGATACGCAGTATTTT
>.|TRBV9|TRBJ1-1|TRBD1
CASSVLPVTQGAAKWTEAFF
TGTGCCAGCAGCGTTCTTCCGGTAACACAGGGGGCTGCGAAATGGACTGAAGCTTTCTTT
>few|TRBV20-1|TRBJ2-5|.
CSARDSWRNQETQYF
TGCAGTGCTAGAGATTCCTGGCGGAACCAAGAGACCCAGTACTTC
>few|TRBV20-1|TRBJ2-3|TRBD2
CSAMGLAGLSSTDTQYF
TGCAGTGCAATGGGACTAGCGGGACTCTCTAGCACAGATACGCAGTATTTT
>few|TRBV5-6|TRBJ2-7|.
CASSSWGDSYEQYF
TGTGCCAGCAGCTCCTGGGGGGACTCCTACGAGCAGTACTTC
>.|TRBV7-2|TRBJ2-1|.
CASSLAKVNEQFF
TGTGCCAGCAGCTTAGCTAAGGTCAATGAGCAGTTCTTC
>once|TRBV20-1|TRBJ1-1|.
CSARAPGRILNTEAFF
TGCAGTGCTAGAGCTCCCGGGAGAATCTTGAACACTGAAGCTTTCTTT
>few|TRBV29-1|TRBJ2-1|TRBD1
CSVEDHRGLGEQFF
TGCAGCGTTGAAGACCACAGGGGGCTAGGTGAGCAGTTCTTC
>.|TRBV2|TRBJ2-7|.
CASRDLEVYEQYF
TGTGCCAGCAGAGACCTAGAAGTCTACGAGCAGTACTTC
>few|TRBV6-4|TRBJ2-1|.
CASSETDQGEQFF
TGTGCCAGCAGTGAAACCGACCAGGGTGAGCAGTTCTTC
>.|TRBV7-9|TRBJ2-7|.
CASSLEVTDEQYF
TGTGCCAGCAGCTTAGAAGTCACTGACGAGCAGTACTTC
>.|TRBV12-3/TRBV12-4|TRBJ2-7|TRBD2
CASGAGGYEQYF
TGTGCCAGCGGGGCGGGGGGGTACGAGCAGTACTTC
>.|TRBV12-3/TRBV12-4|TRBJ2-7|.
CASSPGGGIGNEQYF
TGTGCCAGCAGTCCCGGGGGCGGGATAGGCAACGAGCAGTACTTC
>few|TRBV6-5|TRBJ2-7|.
CASSYVRGNEQYF
TGTGCCAGCAGTTACGTTCGGGGGAACGAGCAGTACTTC
>.|TRBV7-6|TRBJ2-4|TRBD1
CASSLGQGLNGQYF
TGTGCCAGCAGCCTGGGACAGGGCCTCAACGGGCAGTACTTC
>.|TRBV6-2/TRBV6-3|TRBJ2-1|.
CASRDAAADPYNEQFF
TGTGCCAGCAGGGACGCGGCGGCGGACCCCTACAATGAGCAGTTCTTC
>.|TRBV6-5|TRBJ2-7|.
CASSYAKSYEQYF
TGTGCCAGCAGTTACGCGAAGTCCTACGAGCAGTACTTC
>few|TRBV12-3/TRBV12-4|TRBJ2-3|.
CASTASLKQYF
TGTGCCAGCACAGCCAGCTTAAAGCAGTATTTT
>.|TRBV20-1|TRBJ2-6|TRBD2
CSARRLAGSAGSGANVLTF
TGCAGTGCTAGGAGACTAGCGGGGAGCGCGGGTTCTGGGGCCAACGTCCTGACTTTC
>.|TRBV7-9|TRBJ2-1|.
CASSPAGHEQFF
TGTGCCAGCAGCCCTGCTGGGCATGAGCAGTTCTTC
>.|TRBV5-5|TRBJ2-5|.
CASSLHGLTQETQYF
TGTGCCAGCAGCTTGCATGGACTGACCCAAGAGACCCAGTACTTC
>few|TRBV4-2|TRBJ2-5|.
CASSQDRGSQETQYF
TGTGCCAGCAGCCAAGATAGGGGCAGCCAAGAGACCCAGTACTTC
>.|TRBV4-1|TRBJ2-7|TRBD2
CASSLRGGLPYEQYF
TGCGCCAGCAGCCTGCGGGGGGGTTTGCCCTACGAGCAGTACTTC
>many|TRBV12-3/TRBV12-4|TRBJ2-7|TRBD1
CASSVGQGAYEQYF
TGTGCCAGCAGTGTTGGACAGGGGGCATACGAGCAGTACTTC
>few|TRBV5-1|TRBJ2-3|.
CASSLREDTQYF
TGCGCCAGCAGCTTGCGGGAGGATACGCAGTATTTT
>few|TRBV3-1|TRBJ2-7|.
CASSRDVRLYEQYF
TGTGCCAGCAGCCGGGACGTTCGGCTCTACGAGCAGTACTTC
>.|TRBV3-1|TRBJ2-7|.
CASSQDESGSYEQYF
TGTGCCAGCAGCCAAGATGAATCAGGCTCCTACGAGCAGTACTTC
>many|TRBV10-3|TRBJ2-3|TRBD2
CAIWGGQASTDTQYF
TGTGCCATCTGGGGGGGTCAGGCCAGCACAGATACGCAGTATTTT
>few|TRBV12-3/TRBV12-4|TRBJ2-1|.
CASSLGFRSTSGNEQFF
TGTGCCAGCAGTTTGGGTTTCCGGTCTACCTCAGGGAATGAGCAGTTCTTC
>.|TRBV6-4|TRBJ2-3|.
CASSDSLGTGTDTQYF
TGTGCCAGCAGTGACTCGCTAGGGACGGGCACAGATACGCAGTATTTT
>.|TRBV12-3/TRBV12-4|TRBJ2-5|.
CASRRNPGALGETQYF
TGTGCCAGCAGACGGAATCCGGGAGCCTTAGGGGAGACCCAGTACTTC
>.|TRBV5-1|TRBJ2-5|TRBD1
CASTQTGVIGETQYF
TGCGCCAGCACTCAGACAGGGGTAATCGGTGAGACCCAGTACTTC
>.|TRBV6-4|TRBJ2-1|.
CASSDSGGSGDGNEQFF
TGTGCCAGCAGTGACTCAGGCGGCAGTGGGGACGGCAATGAGCAGTTCTTC
>.|TRBV20-1|TRBJ1-5|TRBD1
CSARDGTGFYSNQPQHF
TGCAGTGCTAGAGACGGGACAGGGTTTTATAGCAATCAGCCCCAGCATTTT
>few|TRBV5-1|TRBJ2-7|.
CASSLVAESYEQYF
TGCGCCAGCAGCTTGGTGGCAGAGAGCTACGAGCAGTACTTC
>.|TRBV6-6|TRBJ2-5|.
CASRKVEETQYF
TGTGCCAGCCGCAAGGTGGAAGAGACCCAGTACTTC